These 10 T cell receptor beta chains were all obtained from the same sample, sequenced in a study of regulatory T cells in long-lasting Graves disease (dated by TCRdb to about 2021). Library construction relied on multiplex PCR. Sequencing relied on an Illumina HiSeq 4000. To build TCR beta libraries, CDR3 regions were amplified by Arm-PCR using iRepertoire HTBI primers. TCRdb passed the public sequencing reads through fastp at Q25 and MiXCR, retaining productive beta sequences. When rows share a CDR3 protein, they turn into one entry using the most common DNA and genes. Within this sample are around 400,000 distinct CDR3 sequences, with 15% of them counted one time only. The top ten clonotypes cover 22% of the sample. This specimen's time point label, per the study, means: newly diagnosed GD, antithyroid drugs for less than 3 months. RNA was extracted from PBMCs in TRIzol for both TCR sequencing and RNA sequencing.

Sequencing used peripheral blood mononuclear cells (PBMCs), obtained at new diagnosis, from a patient treated with antithyroid drugs. These receptors were collected from a female donor with Graves disease.

In this sample, this clonotype turned up many times. The chain combines TRBV20-1 with TRBJ1-2; TRBD1 is a possible D gene (5 bases). The V end lost 0 bases, the J end lost 4 bases, and 18 bases lay between the germline ends. The CDR3 sequence is 16 residues long. Looked up from germline, CDR1 is DFQATT and CDR2 is SNEGSKA (reference sequence). CDR3 sequence (DNA): TGCAGTGCTAGAGACCCGGGGACTCCCTCGGGCTATGGCTACACCTTC. Translating it yields CSARDPGTPSGYGYTF.

In its sample, this clonotype was seen many times. V and J are TRBV11-2 and TRBJ2-3, with 7 bases matching TRBD2. This CDR3 region has 15 residues. Trimming cost V 7 bases and J 5 bases; bases outside gene matches: 12. Germline V gene sequence: CDR1 SGHAT, CDR2 FQNNGV. The CDR3 spells CASTDITSVGDTQYF. Here the CDR3 DNA reads TGTGCCAGCACCGATATTACTAGCGTTGGAGATACGCAGTATTTT.

Many counts were recorded for this clonotype. This sequence joins TRBV7-2 and TRBJ1-3; D call uncertain. With 2 bases removed from V and 5 bases from J, the gap between germline ends came to 22 bases. The CDR3 sequence is 18 residues long. Germline V CDR1 and CDR2: SGHTA, FQGNSA. The CDR3 is CASSLYVGPSSGRNTIYF. The CDR3 region has the DNA TGTGCCAGCAGCTTATATGTCGGGCCTAGCTCTGGTCGAAACACCATATATTTT.

This clonotype was counted many times. For the CDR3, the DNA is TGCGCCAGCAGCGCGGACTTTAACAGGGTCACTGAAGCTTTCTTT. Translation gives CASSADFNRVTEAFF. The chain links TRBV4-1 to TRBJ1-1; tentative D call: TRBD1 (6 bases). Trimming removed 5 bases at V and 4 bases at J, with 17 bases between. Germline values: CDR1 MGHRA, CDR2 YSYEKL. The CDR3 totals 15 residues.

This clonotype has ten or more counts. The chain couples TRBV11-2 to TRBJ1-5, with TRBD1 identical over 7 bases. The CDR3 loop spans 14 amino acids. In germline, CDR1 is SGHAT, CDR2 FQNNGV. Trimming cost V 3 bases and J 6 bases; bases outside gene matches: 5. In DNA, the CDR3 is TGTGCCAGCAGCTTCACAGGGGCGGGTCAGCCCCAGCATTTT. Translating gives CASSFTGAGQPQHF.

This clonotype was seen a handful of times. The V call is TRBV5-6, the J call TRBJ2-1; 8 bases are a match to TRBD1. The CDR3 runs 15 residues. V was clipped by 1 base and J by 8 bases; unmatched bases: 8. Germline V gives CDR1 SGHDT, CDR2 YYEEEE. CDR3 nucleotides: TGTGCCAGCAGCTTGAGGAGGACAGGGTACGATGAGCAGTTCTTC. This encodes CASSLRRTGYDEQFF.

This clonotype was detected many times. V usage is TRBV29-1 and J usage is TRBJ2-1, with a weak D call TRBD1 (6 bases). The CDR3 runs to 13 residues. Looked up from germline, CDR1 is SQVTM and CDR2 is ANQGSEA. The V end was cut by 4 bases, the J end by 7 bases, with 14 bases between. CDR3 residues: CSVGQAQGNEQFF. The CDR3 DNA reads TGCAGCGTTGGACAGGCCCAAGGAAATGAGCAGTTCTTC.

This clonotype was observed many times. The chain employs TRBV20-1 and TRBJ1-2; 7 bases line up with TRBD1. The V gene end was trimmed by 5 bases and the J gene end by 7 bases; junction bases not matched to a gene: 7. The CDR3 has 12 amino acids. From germline, CDR1 is DFQATT and CDR2 SNEGSKA (reference sequence). CDR3 bases: TGCAGTGCTGTAGACAGGGCTGGTGGCTACACCTTC. Its translation: CSAVDRAGGYTF.

This clonotype has ten or more counts. This chain connects TRBV6-1 to TRBJ1-1, with D unclear. CDR3 length: 12 amino acids. Germline V gene lookup returns CDR1 MNHNS and CDR2 SASEGT. The V end was cut by 6 bases, the J end by 6 bases, with 11 bases between. The DNA for the CDR3 is TGTGCCAGCAGCCGGGGTCCCCCTGAAGCTTTCTTT. Protein product: CASSRGPPEAFF.

This clonotype showed up many times. CDR3 in DNA: TGTGCCAGCAGCGTAGGTCCGTCTACTCTTAACTATGGCTACACCTTC. This translates into CASSVGPSTLNYGYTF. This chain links TRBV9 with TRBJ1-2; D unresolved. V was clipped by 0 bases and J by 1 base, with 13 bases between them. CDR1 and CDR2 (germline): SGDLS, YYNGEE. The CDR3 runs to 16 residues.